This TCR beta chain appears in the sequencing data of a study of T cell responses to AZD1222 COVID-19 vaccine. The J segment lost 8 bases and the V segment lost 4 bases, leaving 8 bases of the junction unmatched. Germline V gene data show CDR1 as SGHTA and CDR2 as FQGTGA. CDR3 length: 14 residues. Clones were sequenced by immunoSEQ multiplex PCR, and TCRdb holds only the in-frame ones, with some missing. The sample consists of 75,000 to 100,000 clones, around nine tenths of them appearing once. The TCR comes from an adult in good health. The sample in question was peripheral blood, obtained on day 0 of AZD1222 vaccination. The chain links TRBV7-3 to TRBJ1-2, with 9 bases lining up with TRBD1. CDR3 sequence: CASSSRDRVTGYTF. DNA of the CDR3: TGTGCCAGCAGCTCCAGGGACAGGGTCACCGGCTACACCTTC.